This T cell receptor beta chain appears in the sequencing data of a study of CD8 T cells in Susac syndrome. The multiple sclerosis controls were treatment-naive patients with relapsing-remitting disease that was stable or active. TEMRA cells were FACS-enriched, and CD8+ and CD4+ T cells were isolated negatively. Trimming stripped 4 bases from V and 1 base from J, with 14 bases between. The CDR3 loop spans 17 amino acids. The germline V gene has CDR1 MNHEY and CDR2 SMNVEV (reference sequence). General study points: The study's TCR sequencing and HLA analysis drew on a certain number of individuals. That number was acknowledged as relatively small.

With random hexamers, reverse transcription was performed on about 0.5 to 1 ug of RNA. Coverage of TCR beta CDR3 amplification by immunoSEQ multiplex PCR extended to 54 Vbeta and 13 Jbeta. TCRdb called the immunoSEQ multiplex PCR reads again in MiXCR, with one record for every CDR3 protein. The data hold 70,000 or so distinct CDR3 sequences, with around 96% observed a single time. On this clonotype itself: No antigen is known for it.

This TCR came from a human donor with multiple sclerosis. The specimen sequenced was CD8+ T cells from PBMCs. V is TRBV27 and J is TRBJ2-6; no firm D call. This CDR3 is CASSSRVRTSGANVLTF. The CDR3 DNA is TGTGCCAGCAGTTCTAGGGTCAGAACATCTGGGGCCAACGTCCTGACTTTC.